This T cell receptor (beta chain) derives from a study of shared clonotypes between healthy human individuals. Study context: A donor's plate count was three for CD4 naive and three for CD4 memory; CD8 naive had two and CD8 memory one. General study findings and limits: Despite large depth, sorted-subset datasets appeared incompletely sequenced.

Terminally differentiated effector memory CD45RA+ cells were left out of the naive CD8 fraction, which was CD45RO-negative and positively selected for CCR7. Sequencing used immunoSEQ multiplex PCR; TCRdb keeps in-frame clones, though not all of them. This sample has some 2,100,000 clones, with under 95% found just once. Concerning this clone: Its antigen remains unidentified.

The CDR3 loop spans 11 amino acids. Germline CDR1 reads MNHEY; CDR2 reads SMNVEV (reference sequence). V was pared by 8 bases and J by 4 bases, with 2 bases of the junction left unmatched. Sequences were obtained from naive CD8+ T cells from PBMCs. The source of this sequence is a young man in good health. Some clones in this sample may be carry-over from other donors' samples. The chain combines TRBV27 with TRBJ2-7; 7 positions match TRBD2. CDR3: CASGGVYEQYF. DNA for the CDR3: TGTGCCAGCGGGGGGGTTTACGAGCAGTACTTC.